This is a list of T cell receptor beta chains from one sample in a study of Graves' ophthalmopathy and Graves' hyperthyroidism. TCRdb re-analysed the multiplex PCR reads in MiXCR, keeping a single row per CDR3 protein. The sample has roughly 700,000 distinct CDR3 sequences, 40% seen once. Sequenced sample: peripheral blood. All receptors derive from an adult man with Graves' ophthalmopathy. Each CDR3 is given without its conserved first and last residue. The order of the fields is J gene, V gene, CDR3 protein.

TRBJ1-1,TRBV29-1,SVVRGAEAF
TRBJ1-1,TRBV25-1,ASSQTEQSAF
TRBJ2-5,TRBV6-1,ASSGTWEAETQY
TRBJ1-1,TRBV19,ASHGSPNTEAF
TRBJ1-5,TRBV20-1,SAISRLRQGMRQPQH
TRBJ2-7,TRBV29-1,SVPGTSASYEQY
TRBJ2-7,TRBV10-3,ASSLMASSYEQY
TRBJ2-5,TRBV7-2,ASSRLAAETQY
TRBJ2-5,TRBV12-3/TRBV12-4,ASSFVQGRETQY
TRBJ1-5,TRBV19,ASSIAGSGQPQH
TRBJ2-7,TRBV15,ATSSLGTSGRADAVLSYEQY
TRBJ2-5,TRBV2,ASSEWVVDWTQY
TRBJ1-2,TRBV2,ASSERTYSHT
TRBJ2-5,TRBV10-3,AISVPSGLQETQY
TRBJ1-6,TRBV29-1,SVQKVDRTNSPLH
TRBJ2-7,TRBV7-6,ASSLGDSYEQY
TRBJ1-2,TRBV5-4,ASTWGSGQGVYGYT
TRBJ1-1,TRBV15,ATSSELGGTEAF
TRBJ1-5,TRBV5-5,ASTASWVSNQPQH
TRBJ2-7,TRBV6-5,ASIKGQGEDEQY
TRBJ2-5,TRBV20-1,SVRRGGETQY
TRBJ1-1,TRBV12-3/TRBV12-4,ASSSQGWTEAF
TRBJ2-7,TRBV12-3/TRBV12-4,ASKTENYEQY
TRBJ1-2,TRBV5-6,ASSSAVTNYGYT
TRBJ2-2,TRBV7-9,ASNTGSGELF
TRBJ1-1,TRBV29-1,SARVTGQNEAF
TRBJ2-7,TRBV29-1,SVGTGGWGSYEQY
TRBJ1-6,TRBV19,ASSIVADNSPLH
TRBJ1-3,TRBV29-1,SVEDSLSGNTIY
TRBJ2-3,TRBV24-1,ATSDQNRGTDTQY
TRBJ2-7,TRBV7-9,ASSLADNPYEQY
TRBJ1-6,TRBV2,ASSLDRPFRSPLH
TRBJ2-7,TRBV7-2,ASSQDVARSYEQY
TRBJ1-3,TRBV9,ASSVGRRGGNTIY